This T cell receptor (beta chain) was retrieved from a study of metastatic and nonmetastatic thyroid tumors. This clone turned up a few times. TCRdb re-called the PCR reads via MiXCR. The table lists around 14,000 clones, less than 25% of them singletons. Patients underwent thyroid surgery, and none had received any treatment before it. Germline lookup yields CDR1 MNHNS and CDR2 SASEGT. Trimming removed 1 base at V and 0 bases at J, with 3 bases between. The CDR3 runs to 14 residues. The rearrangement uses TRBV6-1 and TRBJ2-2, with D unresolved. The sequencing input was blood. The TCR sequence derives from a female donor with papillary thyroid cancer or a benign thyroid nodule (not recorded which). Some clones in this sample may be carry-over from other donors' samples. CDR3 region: CASSEEANTGELFF. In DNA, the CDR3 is TGTGCCAGCAGTGAAGAAGCGAACACCGGGGAGCTGTTTTTT.